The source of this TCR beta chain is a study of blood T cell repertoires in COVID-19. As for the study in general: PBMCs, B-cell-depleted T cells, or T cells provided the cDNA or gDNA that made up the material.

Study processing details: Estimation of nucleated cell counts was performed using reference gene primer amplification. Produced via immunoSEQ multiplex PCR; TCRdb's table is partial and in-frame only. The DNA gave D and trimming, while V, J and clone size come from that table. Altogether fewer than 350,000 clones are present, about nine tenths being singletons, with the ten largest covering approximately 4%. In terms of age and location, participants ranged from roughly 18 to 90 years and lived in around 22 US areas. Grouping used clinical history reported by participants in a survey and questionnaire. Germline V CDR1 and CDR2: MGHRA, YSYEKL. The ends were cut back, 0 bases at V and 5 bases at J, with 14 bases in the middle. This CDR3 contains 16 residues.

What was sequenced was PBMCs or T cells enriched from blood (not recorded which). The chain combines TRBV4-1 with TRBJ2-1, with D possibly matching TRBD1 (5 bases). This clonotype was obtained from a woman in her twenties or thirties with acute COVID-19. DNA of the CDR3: TGCGCCAGCAGCCAAGATAATTCCAGGGTGGACAATGAGCAGTTCTTC. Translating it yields CASSQDNSRVDNEQFF.